This record concerns one T cell receptor (beta chain) sequence. The sample originates from a study of blood T cell repertoires in COVID-19. About the study: Sources were T cells, B-cell-depleted T cells, or PBMCs; the material itself was cDNA or gDNA.

This table comes from immunoSEQ multiplex PCR, and its TCRdb copy is limited to in-frame clones, with some not included. There are hundreds of thousands of clones in the sample; around 89% occur only once, and roughly a tenth lies in the top ten. Participants, about 18 to 90 years old, spanned under 30 US areas. Deletions cut 4 bases from V and 0 bases from J, with 10 bases between. The germline gives CDR1 SNHLY, CDR2 FYNNEI. The CDR3 spans 14 residues. The sequencing sample was made of PBMCs or T cells enriched from blood (not recorded which). This clonotype was sampled from a woman between 40 and 55 years old who had recovered from COVID-19. The chain carries TRBV2 and TRBJ2-7; weak D call: TRBD1 (6 bases). The CDR3 nucleotides are TGTGCCAGCAGTGTCCAGGGGAGCTCCTACGAGCAGTACTTC. Translated: CASSVQGSSYEQYF.